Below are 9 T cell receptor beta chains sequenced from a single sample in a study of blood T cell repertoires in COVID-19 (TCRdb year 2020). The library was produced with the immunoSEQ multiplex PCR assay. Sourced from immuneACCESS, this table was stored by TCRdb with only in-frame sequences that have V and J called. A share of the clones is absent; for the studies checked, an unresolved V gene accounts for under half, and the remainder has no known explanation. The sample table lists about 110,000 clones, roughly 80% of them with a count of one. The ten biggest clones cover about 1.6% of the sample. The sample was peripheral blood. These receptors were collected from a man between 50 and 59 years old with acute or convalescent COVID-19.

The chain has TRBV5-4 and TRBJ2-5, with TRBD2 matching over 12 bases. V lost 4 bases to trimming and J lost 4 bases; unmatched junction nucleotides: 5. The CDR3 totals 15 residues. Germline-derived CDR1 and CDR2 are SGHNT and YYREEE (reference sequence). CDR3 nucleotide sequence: TGTGCCAGCAGCCGCCGGACTAGCGGGGTAGAGACCCAGTACTTC. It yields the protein CASSRRTSGVETQYF.

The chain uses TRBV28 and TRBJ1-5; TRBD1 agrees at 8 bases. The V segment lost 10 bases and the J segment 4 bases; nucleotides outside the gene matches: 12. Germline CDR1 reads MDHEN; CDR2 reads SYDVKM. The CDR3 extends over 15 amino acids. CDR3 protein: CAIRETGEFNQPQHF. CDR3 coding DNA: TGTGCCATAAGGGAGACAGGGGAGTTTAATCAGCCCCAGCATTTT.

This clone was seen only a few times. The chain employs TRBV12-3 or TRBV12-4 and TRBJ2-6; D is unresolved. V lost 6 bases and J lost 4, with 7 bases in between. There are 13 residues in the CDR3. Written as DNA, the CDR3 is TGTGCCAGCAGCAACCAGGGGGCCAACGTCCTGACTTTC. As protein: CASSNQGANVLTF.

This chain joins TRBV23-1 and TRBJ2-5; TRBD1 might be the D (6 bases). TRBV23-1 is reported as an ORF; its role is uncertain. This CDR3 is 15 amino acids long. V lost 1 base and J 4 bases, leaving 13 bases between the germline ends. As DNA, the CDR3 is TGCGCCAGCAGTCAATTCTACAGGGTCGGAGAGACCCAGTACTTC. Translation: CASSQFYRVGETQYF.

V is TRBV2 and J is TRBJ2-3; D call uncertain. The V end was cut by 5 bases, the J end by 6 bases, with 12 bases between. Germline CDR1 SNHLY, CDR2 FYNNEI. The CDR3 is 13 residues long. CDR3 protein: CASSSRISDTQYF. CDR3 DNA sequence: TGTGCCAGCAGTTCCAGGATCTCCGATACGCAGTATTTT. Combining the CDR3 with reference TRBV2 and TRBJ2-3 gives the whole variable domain EPEVTQTPSHQVTQMGQEVILRCVPISNHLYFYWYRQILGQKVEFLVSFYNNEISEKSEIFDDQFSVERPDGSNFTLKIRSTKLEDSAMYFCASSSRISDTQYFGPGTRLTVL.

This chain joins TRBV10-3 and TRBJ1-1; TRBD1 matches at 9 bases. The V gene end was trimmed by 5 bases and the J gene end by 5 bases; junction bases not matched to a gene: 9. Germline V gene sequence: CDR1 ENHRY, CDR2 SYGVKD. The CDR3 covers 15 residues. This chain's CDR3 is CAISPGTGKKTEAFF. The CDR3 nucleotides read TGTGCCATCAGTCCCGGGACAGGGAAGAAAACTGAAGCTTTCTTT.

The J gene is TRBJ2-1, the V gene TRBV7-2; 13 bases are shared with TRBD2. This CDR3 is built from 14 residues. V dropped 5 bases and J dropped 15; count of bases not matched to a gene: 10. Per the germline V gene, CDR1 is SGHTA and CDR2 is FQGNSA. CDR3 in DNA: TGTGCCAGCAGCCCTGGGACTAGCGGGACCCCCCCGTTCTTC. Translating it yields CASSPGTSGTPPFF.

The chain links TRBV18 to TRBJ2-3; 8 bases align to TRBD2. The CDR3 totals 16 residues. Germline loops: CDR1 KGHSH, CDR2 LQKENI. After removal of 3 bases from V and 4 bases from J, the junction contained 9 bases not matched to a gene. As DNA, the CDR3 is TGTGCCAGCTCACCGGCCGGGAGGGGGAAACCAGATACGCAGTATTTT. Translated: CASSPAGRGKPDTQYF.

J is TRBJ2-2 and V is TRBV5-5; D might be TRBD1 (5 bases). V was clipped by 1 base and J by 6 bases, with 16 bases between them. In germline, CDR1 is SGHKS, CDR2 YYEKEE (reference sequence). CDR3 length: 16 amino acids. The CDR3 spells CASSLRSRGASGELFF. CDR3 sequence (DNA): TGTGCCAGCAGCTTGCGGTCTAGGGGCGCTTCCGGGGAGCTGTTTTTT.